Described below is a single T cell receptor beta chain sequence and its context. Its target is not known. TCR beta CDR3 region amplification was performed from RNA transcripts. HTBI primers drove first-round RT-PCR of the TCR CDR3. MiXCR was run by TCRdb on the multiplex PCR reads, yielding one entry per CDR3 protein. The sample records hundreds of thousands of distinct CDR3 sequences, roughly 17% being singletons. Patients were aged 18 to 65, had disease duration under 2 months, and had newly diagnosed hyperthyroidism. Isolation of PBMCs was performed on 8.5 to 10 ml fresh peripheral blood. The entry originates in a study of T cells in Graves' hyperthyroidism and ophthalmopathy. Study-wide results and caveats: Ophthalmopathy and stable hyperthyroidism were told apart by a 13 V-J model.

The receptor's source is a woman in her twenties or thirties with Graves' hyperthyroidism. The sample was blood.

The CDR3, as DNA: TGTGCCAGCAGCCCCCGGGCAGGGGCTGGAGATACGCAGTATTTT. Protein product: CASSPRAGAGDTQYF. J is TRBJ2-3 and V is TRBV13, with D possibly TRBD1 on 6 matching bases. Between the trimmed V and J ends, which lost 5 bases and 5 bases, there was a span of 17 bases. This CDR3 is built from 15 residues. Germline CDR1 PRHDT, CDR2 FYEKMQ (reference sequence).